This TCR beta chain was retrieved from a study of cytotoxic CD8 clonotypes in ibrutinib-treated CLL. Study overall: Included were approximately 10 relapsed/refractory and 15 treatment-naive patients, of whom approximately 17 were IGHV unmutated. Productive templates per sample averaged approximately 240,000; productive rearrangements, just under 95,000.

The table came from immunoSEQ multiplex PCR; TCRdb's copy has only in-frame clones and leaves some out. This sample has about 49,000 clones; about half occur once, and the top ten carry 32%. Notes on the study in general: Clonality was elevated at ibrutinib response and had returned toward baseline at progression.

This clone was observed a handful of times. Antigen specificity is unknown. Distinct nucleotide sequences in the sample also encode this CDR3. The TCR comes from a human donor with chronic lymphocytic leukemia. Source: PBMCs, taken after 12 months of ibrutinib treatment.

CDR3 DNA sequence: TGTGCCAGCAGCGTATGGGGGGACTCTGGAAACACCATATATTTT. This sequence encodes CASSVWGDSGNTIYF. The J gene is TRBJ1-3, the V gene TRBV9; tentatively, D is TRBD1 (5 bases). CDR1 is SGDLS and CDR2 is YYNGEE in the germline V gene. V shed 1 base and J shed 0 bases, with 8 bases lying between them. CDR3 length: 15 amino acids.